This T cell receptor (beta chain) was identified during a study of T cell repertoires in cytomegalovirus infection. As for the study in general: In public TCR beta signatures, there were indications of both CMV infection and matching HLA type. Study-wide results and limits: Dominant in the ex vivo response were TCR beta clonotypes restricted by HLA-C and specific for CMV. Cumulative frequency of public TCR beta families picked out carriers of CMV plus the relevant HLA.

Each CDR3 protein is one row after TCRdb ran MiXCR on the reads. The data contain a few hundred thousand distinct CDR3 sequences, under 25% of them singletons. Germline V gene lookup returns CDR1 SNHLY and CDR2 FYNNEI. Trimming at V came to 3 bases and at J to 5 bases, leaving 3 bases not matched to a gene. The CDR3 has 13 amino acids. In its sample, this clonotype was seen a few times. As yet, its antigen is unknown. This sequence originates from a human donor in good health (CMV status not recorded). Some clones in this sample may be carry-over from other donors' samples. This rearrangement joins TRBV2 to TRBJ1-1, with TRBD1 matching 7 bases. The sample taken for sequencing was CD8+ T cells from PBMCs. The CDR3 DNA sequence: TGTGCCAGCAGTGAGAGGGGGCGAACTGAAGCTTTCTTT. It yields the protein CASSERGRTEAFF.